This T cell receptor beta chain was sequenced in a study of Ad26.COV2.S vaccination and SARS-CoV-2 variants. Study results and limitations: Reportedly, spike-specific CD8+ and CD4+ T cell responses achieved substantial breadth once vaccination had taken place. Similar non-spike TCR breadth was seen in vaccine and placebo recipients.

Stated treatment: some 19 received Ad26.COV2.S at low or high dose, single or two shots; several received placebo; per-sample allocation not given. Vaccine and placebo recipients were sampled on day 63 after the first injection. An Ad26 vector carrying the Wuhan-strain SARS-CoV-2 spike served as the vaccine. A word on this clone: The antigen is undetermined.

The protocol was immunoSEQ multiplex PCR, while the TCRdb copy is restricted to in-frame clones and leaves out a portion. The sample contains 350,000 to 400,000 clones, 75% to 90% of which appear only once. Germline CDR1 and CDR2: MNHEY and SVGEGT. With 3 bases clipped from V and 1 base from J, the junction kept 20 bases outside the gene matches. CDR3 size: 21 residues. The genes are TRBV6-2 or TRBV6-3 and TRBJ1-5; 8 bases match TRBD1. The TCR comes from a person aged 18-65 years who received the Ad26.COV2.S COVID-19 vaccine or a placebo. Sample: peripheral blood, taken in a trial of Ad26.COV2.S vaccine versus placebo. The CDR3 region is CASSYVWEGQDNPGSNQPQHF. The CDR3 DNA follows: TGTGCCAGCAGTTATGTTTGGGAGGGACAGGACAACCCTGGGAGCAATCAGCCCCAGCATTTT.